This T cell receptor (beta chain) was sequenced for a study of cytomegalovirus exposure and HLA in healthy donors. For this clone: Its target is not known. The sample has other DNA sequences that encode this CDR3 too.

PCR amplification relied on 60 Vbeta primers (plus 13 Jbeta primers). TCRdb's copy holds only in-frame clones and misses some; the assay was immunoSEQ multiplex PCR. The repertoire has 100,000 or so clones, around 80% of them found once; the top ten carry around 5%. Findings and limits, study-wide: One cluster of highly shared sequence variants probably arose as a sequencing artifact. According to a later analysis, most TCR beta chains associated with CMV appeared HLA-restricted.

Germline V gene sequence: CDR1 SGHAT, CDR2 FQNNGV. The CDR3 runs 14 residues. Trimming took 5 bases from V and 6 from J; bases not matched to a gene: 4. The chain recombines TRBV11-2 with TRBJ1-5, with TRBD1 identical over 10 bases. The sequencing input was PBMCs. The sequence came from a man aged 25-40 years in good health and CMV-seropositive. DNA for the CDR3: TGTGCCAGCAGCCCGGGGACAGGGGTTCAGCCCCAGCATTTT. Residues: CASSPGTGVQPQHF. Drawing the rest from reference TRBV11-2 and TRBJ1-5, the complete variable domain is EAGVAQSPRYKIIEKRQSVAFWCNPISGHATLYWYQQILGQGPKLLIQFQNNGVVDDSQLPKDRFSAERLKGVDSTLKIQPAKLEDSAVYLCASSPGTGVQPQHFGDGTRLSIL.